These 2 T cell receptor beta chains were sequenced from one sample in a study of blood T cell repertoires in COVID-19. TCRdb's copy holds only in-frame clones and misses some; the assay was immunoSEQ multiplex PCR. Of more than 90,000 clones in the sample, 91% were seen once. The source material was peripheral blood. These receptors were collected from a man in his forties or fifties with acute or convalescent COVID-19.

The CDR3 nucleotides are TGTGCCAGCTCACCACTAGCGGGGGCGTGGGATACGCAGTATTTT. It translates to CASSPLAGAWDTQYF. The chain couples TRBV18 to TRBJ2-3, with 9 bases matching TRBD2. CDR3 length: 15 residues. Germline lookup yields CDR1 KGHSH and CDR2 LQKENI. V dropped 1 base and J dropped 6; count of bases not matched to a gene: 5.

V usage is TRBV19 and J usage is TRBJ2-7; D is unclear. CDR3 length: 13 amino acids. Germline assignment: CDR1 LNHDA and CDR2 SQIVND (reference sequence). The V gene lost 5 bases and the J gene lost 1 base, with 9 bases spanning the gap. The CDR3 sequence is CASSYSRSYEQYF. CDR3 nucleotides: TGTGCCAGTAGTTACAGTAGATCCTACGAGCAGTACTTC.